What follows are 2 T cell receptor beta chains derived from one specimen sequenced in a study of CD8+CD57+ T cells in acquired aplastic anemia. Genomic DNA served as template for TCR beta VDJ and CDR3 profiling. TCRdb reprocessed the reads via MiXCR and lists one record per CDR3 protein. This sample carries about 160,000 distinct CDR3 sequences, approximately 44% of them seen once, and the ten largest clones take about 1.1%. Material: sorted CD4+, CD8+, or CD8+CD57+ T cells (not recorded which) from PBMCs. All receptors derive from a human donor in good health.

This clonotype was recorded a few times. This chain joins TRBV30 and TRBJ1-5, with D maybe TRBD1 (5 bases). Germline loops: CDR1 GTSNPN, CDR2 SVGIG (reference sequence). This CDR3 contains 13 residues. V was cut by 1 base and J by 4 bases, with 8 bases left in between. CDR3 sequence reads: CAWSADSNQPQHF. As DNA, the CDR3 is TGTGCCTGGAGTGCCGACAGTAATCAGCCCCAGCATTTT. Together with reference TRBV30 and TRBJ1-5, the CDR3 gives the full variable domain: SQTIHQWPATLVQPVGSPLSLECTVEGTSNPNLYWYRQAAGRGLQLLFYSVGIGQISSEVPQNLSASRPQDRQFILSSKKLLLSDSGFYLCAWSADSNQPQHFGDGTRLSIL.

V gene TRBV10-3 combines with J gene TRBJ1-2; the D is unclear. CDR1 ENHRY and CDR2 SYGVKD come from the germline V gene. The CDR3 sequence is 14 residues long. V lost 10 bases and J 6 bases, leaving 21 bases between the germline ends. The CDR3 loop is CATLGGRVLDGYTF. CDR3 nucleotides: TGTGCCACACTTGGAGGGAGGGTCCTAGATGGCTACACCTTC.